The T cell receptor (beta chain) described here comes from a study of T-cell memory formation after mild COVID-19. Using its own MiXCR run on the 5' RACE reads, TCRdb lists one record per CDR3 protein. The sample holds about 190,000 distinct CDR3 sequences; 10% to 13% are singletons and the top ten take around 2.9%. Between the trimmed V and J ends, which lost 3 bases and 13 bases, there was a span of 18 bases. Germline CDR1 and CDR2: DFQATT and SNEGSKA (reference sequence). The CDR3 has 13 amino acids. Study-level findings and limits: Clones which contracted sat mainly in CM and EM if CD4+, and in EMRA if CD8+.

This clonotype was recorded a few times. Antigen specificity is unknown. The genes are TRBV20-1 and TRBJ2-2; TRBD1 or TRBD2 may be the D gene (5 bases each). Sample: PBMCs or a T cell subset sorted from them (not recorded which). The source of this sequence is a man between 18 and 35 years old who had mild COVID-19 (a few samples of this study predate the infection). Cell type and time point are not known. The CDR3 here is CSARGPQPGPLFF. In DNA, the CDR3 is TGCAGTGCTAGGGGACCGCAGCCGGGCCCGCTGTTTTTT.